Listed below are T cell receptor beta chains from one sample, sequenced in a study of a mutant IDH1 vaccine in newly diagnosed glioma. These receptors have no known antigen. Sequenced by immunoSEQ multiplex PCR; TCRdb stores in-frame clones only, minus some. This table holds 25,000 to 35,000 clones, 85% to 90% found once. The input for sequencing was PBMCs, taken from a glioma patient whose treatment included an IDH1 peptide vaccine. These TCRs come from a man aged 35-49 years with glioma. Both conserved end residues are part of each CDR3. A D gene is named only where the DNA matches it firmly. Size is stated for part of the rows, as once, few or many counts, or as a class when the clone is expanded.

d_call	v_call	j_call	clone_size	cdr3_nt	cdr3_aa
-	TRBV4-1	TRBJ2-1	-	TGCGCCAGCAGCCAAGAGAGGAGGGTTTACTACAATGAGCAGTTCTTC	CASSQERRVYYNEQFF
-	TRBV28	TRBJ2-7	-	TGTGCCAGCAGTCGACCTTCGGACGGAACCTACGAGCAGTACTTC	CASSRPSDGTYEQYF
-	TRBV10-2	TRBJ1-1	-	TGCGCCAGCAAGGACTTCGGATGGGGTCGGGGCACTGAAGCTTTCTTT	CASKDFGWGRGTEAFF
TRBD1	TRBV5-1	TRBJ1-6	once	TGCGCCAGCAGCTTGTTCCCGGGACAGGATAATTCACCCCTCCACTTT	CASSLFPGQDNSPLHF
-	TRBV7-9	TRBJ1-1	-	TGTGCCAGCAGCCCGATGAACACTGAAGCTTTCTTT	CASSPMNTEAFF
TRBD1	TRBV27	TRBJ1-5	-	TGTGCCAGCAGTTTATCCAGGGGGCAAGGGCCCCAGCATTTT	CASSLSRGQGPQHF
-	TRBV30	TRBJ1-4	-	TGTGCCTGGAGTGTAAGAACAACTAATGAAAAACTGTTTTTT	CAWSVRTTNEKLFF
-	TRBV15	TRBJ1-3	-	TGTGCCACCAGCAGAGTGACCTCTGGAAACACCATATATTTT	CATSRVTSGNTIYF
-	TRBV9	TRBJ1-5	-	TGTGCCAGCAGCGTAGCGGGGGGCGGTCAGCCCCAGCATTTT	CASSVAGGGQPQHF
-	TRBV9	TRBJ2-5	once	TGTGCCAGCAGCGTAGGCGGGCGGCGGGCCCAAGAGACCCAGTACTTC	CASSVGGRRAQETQYF
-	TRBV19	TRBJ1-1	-	TGTGCCAGTAGTATTCATCCGAGTCAGGGCACTGAAGCTTTCTTT	CASSIHPSQGTEAFF
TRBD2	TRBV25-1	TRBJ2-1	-	TGTGCCAGCAGTATCCGGACTAGCGGGACCATGCAGTTCTTC	CASSIRTSGTMQFF
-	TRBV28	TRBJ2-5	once	TGTGCCAGCAGTTTACAAAGCGTGTGGCATGCCCAGTACTTC	CASSLQSVWHAQYF
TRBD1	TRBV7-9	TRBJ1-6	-	TGTGCCAGCAGCGCCGGACAGGGGTATAATTCACCCCTCCACTTT	CASSAGQGYNSPLHF
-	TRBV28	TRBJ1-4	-	TGTGCCAGCAGTTTACGGGGGTCCACAACTAATGAAAAACTGTTTTTT	CASSLRGSTTNEKLFF
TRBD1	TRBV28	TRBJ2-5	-	TGTGCCAGCAGTTTACGTAGGGGACAGGGGAACCAAGAGACCCAGTACTTC	CASSLRRGQGNQETQYF
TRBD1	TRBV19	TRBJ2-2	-	TGTGCCAGTTCCCCCGAGGGTAGGGGGCTTAACACCGGGGAGCTGTTTTTT	CASSPEGRGLNTGELFF
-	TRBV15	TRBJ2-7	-	TGTGCCACCAGCAGAGAAAAGTATCACGGGAGAAGCTCCTACGAGCAGTACTTC	CATSREKYHGRSSYEQYF
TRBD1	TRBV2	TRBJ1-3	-	TGTGCCAGCAGGGTGGGACAGGGGGTTGATGGAAACACCATATATTTT	CASRVGQGVDGNTIYF
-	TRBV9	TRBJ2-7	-	TGTGCCAGCAGCGCAGAGGGGGGCGACGAGCAGTACTTC	CASSAEGGDEQYF
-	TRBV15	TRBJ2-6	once	TGTGCCACCAGCAGAGATTTTCCGGGGCCCTCTGGGGCCAACGTCCTGACTTTC	CATSRDFPGPSGANVLTF